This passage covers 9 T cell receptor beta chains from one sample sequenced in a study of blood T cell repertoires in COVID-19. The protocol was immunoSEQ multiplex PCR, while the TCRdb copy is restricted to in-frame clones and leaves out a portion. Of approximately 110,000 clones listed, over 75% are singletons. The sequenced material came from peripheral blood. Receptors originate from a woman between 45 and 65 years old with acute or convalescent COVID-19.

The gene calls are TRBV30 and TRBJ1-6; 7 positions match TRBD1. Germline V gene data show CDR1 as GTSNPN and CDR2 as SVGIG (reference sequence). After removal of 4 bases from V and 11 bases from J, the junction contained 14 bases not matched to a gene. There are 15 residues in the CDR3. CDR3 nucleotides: TGTGCCTGGACCCGGGAAGGGACAGTCGTGACACCCCTCCACTTT. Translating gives CAWTREGTVVTPLHF.

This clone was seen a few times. The CDR3 sequence is CASSVLAGGRDEQFF. In nucleotides, the CDR3 is TGTGCCAGCAGCGTACTAGCGGGGGGACGGGATGAGCAGTTCTTC. The rearrangement joins TRBV9 to TRBJ2-1; TRBD2 aligns across 11 bases. The V segment lost 1 base and the J segment 8 bases; nucleotides outside the gene matches: 5. The germline CDR1 and CDR2 sequences are SGDLS and YYNGEE. The CDR3 is 15 amino acids.

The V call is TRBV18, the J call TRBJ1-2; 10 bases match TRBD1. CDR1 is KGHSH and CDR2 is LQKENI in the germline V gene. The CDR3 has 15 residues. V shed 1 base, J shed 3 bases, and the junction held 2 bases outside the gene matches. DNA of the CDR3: TGTGCCAGCTCACCACGGACAGGGGGAGACTATGGCTACACCTTC. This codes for CASSPRTGGDYGYTF.

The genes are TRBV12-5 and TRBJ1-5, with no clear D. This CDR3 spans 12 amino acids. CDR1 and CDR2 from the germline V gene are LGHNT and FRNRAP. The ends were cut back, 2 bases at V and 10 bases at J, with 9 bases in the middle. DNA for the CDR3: TGTGCTAGTGGTTTGAGTCAGGCACCCCAGCATTTT. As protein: CASGLSQAPQHF. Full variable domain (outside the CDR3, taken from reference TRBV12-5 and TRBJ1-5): DARVTQTPRHKVTEMGQEVTMRCQPILGHNTVFWYRQTMMQGLELLAYFRNRAPLDDSGMPKDRFSAEMPDATLATLKIQPSEPRDSAVYFCASGLSQAPQHFGDGTRLSIL.

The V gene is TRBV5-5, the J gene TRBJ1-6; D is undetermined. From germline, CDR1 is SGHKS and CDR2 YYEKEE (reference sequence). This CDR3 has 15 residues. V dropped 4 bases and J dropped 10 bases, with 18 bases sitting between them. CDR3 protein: CASSLASAFGSPLHF. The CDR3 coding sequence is TGTGCCAGCAGCCTGGCTTCGGCGTTCGGGTCACCCCTCCACTTT.

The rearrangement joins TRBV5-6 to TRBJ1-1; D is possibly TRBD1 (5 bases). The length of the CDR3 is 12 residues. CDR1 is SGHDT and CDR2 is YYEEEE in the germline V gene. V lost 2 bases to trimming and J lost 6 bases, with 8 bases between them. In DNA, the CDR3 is TGTGCCAGCAGCTTAGCGACAGCTGAAGCTTTCTTT. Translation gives CASSLATAEAFF.

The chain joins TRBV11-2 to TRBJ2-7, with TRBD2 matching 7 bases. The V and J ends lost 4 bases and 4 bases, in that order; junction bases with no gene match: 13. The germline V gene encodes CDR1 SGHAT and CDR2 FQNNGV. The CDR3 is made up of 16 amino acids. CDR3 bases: TGTGCCAGCAGCTCCTCCCGCGGGGGAGGGCTATACGAGCAGTACTTC. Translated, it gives CASSSSRGGGLYEQYF.

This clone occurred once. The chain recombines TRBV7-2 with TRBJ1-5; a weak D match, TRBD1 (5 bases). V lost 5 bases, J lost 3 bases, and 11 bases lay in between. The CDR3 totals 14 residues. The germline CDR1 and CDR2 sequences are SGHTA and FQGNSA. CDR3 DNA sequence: TGTGCCAGCAGCGCCAGACAGCACAATCAGCCCCAGCATTTT. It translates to CASSARQHNQPQHF.

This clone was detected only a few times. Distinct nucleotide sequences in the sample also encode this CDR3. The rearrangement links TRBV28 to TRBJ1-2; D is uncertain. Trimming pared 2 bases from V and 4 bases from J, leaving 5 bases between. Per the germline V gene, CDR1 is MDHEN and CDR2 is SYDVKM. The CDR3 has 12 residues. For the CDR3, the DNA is TGTGCCAGCAGTTTAGGCCTCTATGGCTACACCTTC. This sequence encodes CASSLGLYGYTF.